This passage covers 16 T cell receptor beta chains from one sample sequenced in a study of cytomegalovirus exposure and HLA in healthy donors. In the PCR, 60 Vbeta and 13 Jbeta primers were used. Here immunoSEQ multiplex PCR was the method, and the copy in TCRdb shows in-frame clones only, minus some. The sample yields about 130,000 clones, roughly 9.6% seen once. Sequenced material: PBMCs. Receptors were obtained from a woman aged 40 to 49 in good health and CMV-seropositive.

This clone appeared a few times. V gene TRBV4-1 combines with J gene TRBJ2-1; 10 bases match TRBD2. The CDR3 runs 16 residues. The J segment lost 7 bases and the V segment lost 0 bases, leaving 6 bases of the junction unmatched. Germline lookup yields CDR1 MGHRA and CDR2 YSYEKL. DNA for the CDR3: TGCGCCAGCAGCCAAGAAAGCGGGGGGGTGTTTAATGAGCAGTTCTTC. Encoded protein: CASSQESGGVFNEQFF.

The chain employs TRBV6-5 and TRBJ1-2, with 8 bases fitting TRBD1. Trimming cost V 5 bases and J 2 bases; bases outside gene matches: 7. The germline V gene has CDR1 MNHEY and CDR2 SVGAGI. The CDR3 runs to 15 residues. The chain's CDR3 is CASSRLTGENYGYTF. In DNA, the CDR3 is TGTGCCAGCAGTAGATTGACAGGGGAGAACTATGGCTACACCTTC.

This clone has a handful of counts. The chain joins TRBV18 to TRBJ2-7; 8 bases match TRBD2. The CDR3 runs to 16 residues. Trimming cost V 2 bases and J 3 bases; bases outside gene matches: 9. Germline CDR1 reads KGHSH; CDR2 reads LQKENI. Here the CDR3 DNA reads TGTGCCAGCTCACCAACCGGGGGGGCCCAGGTCTACGAGCAGTACTTC. Translation gives CASSPTGGAQVYEQYF. The variable domain in full, with the rest retrieved from reference TRBV18 and TRBJ2-7, is NAGVMQNPRHLVRRRGQEARLRCSPMKGHSHVYWYRQLPEEGLKFMVYLQKENIIDESGMPKERFSAEFPKEGPSILRIQQVVRGDSAAYFCASSPTGGAQVYEQYFGPGTRLTVT.

The chain carries TRBV7-9 and TRBJ1-1; 9 positions agree with TRBD1. Losses at the gene ends were 5 bases for V and 4 bases for J; bases not matched to a gene: 2. From germline, CDR1 is SEHNR and CDR2 FQNEAQ (reference sequence). The CDR3 is made up of 13 amino acids. The CDR3 sequence is CASSLTGGTEAFF. The CDR3 DNA is TGTGCCAGCAGCCTGACAGGGGGCACTGAAGCTTTCTTT. Full variable domain (remainder filled in from reference TRBV7-9 and TRBJ1-1): DTGVSQNPRHKITKRGQNVTFRCDPISEHNRLYWYRQTLGQGPEFLTYFQNEAQLEKSRLLSDRFSAERPKGSFSTLEIQRTEQGDSAMYLCASSLTGGTEAFFGQGTRLTVV.

This clone was seen only once. The chain links TRBV6-1 to TRBJ2-5; 9 nucleotides agree with TRBD1. Germline lookup yields CDR1 MNHNS and CDR2 SASEGT. The V and J ends lost 6 bases and 4 bases, in that order; junction bases with no gene match: 9. CDR3 length: 15 residues. CDR3 DNA sequence: TGTGCCAGCAGATCCTGGACAGGGGCTCGAGAGACCCAGTACTTC. This codes for CASRSWTGARETQYF.

J is TRBJ1-1 and V is TRBV19; 8 positions match TRBD1. Trimming took 7 bases from V and 6 from J; bases not matched to a gene: 7. Per germline, CDR1 LNHDA and CDR2 SQIVND (reference sequence). There are 13 residues in the CDR3. The CDR3 protein is CASNPGQGAEAFF. The CDR3 bases are TGTGCCAGTAATCCCGGACAGGGCGCTGAAGCTTTCTTT.

There are a few counts of this clone. The chain carries TRBV5-6 and TRBJ2-5, with D tentatively TRBD2 (5 bases). The V gene's germline CDR1 is SGHDT and CDR2 YYEEEE. V was trimmed by 3 bases and J by 5 bases, leaving 14 bases between them. CDR3 length: 14 amino acids. In nucleotides, the CDR3 is TGTGCCAGCAGCTCCGTTCGGGGTGGGGAGACCCAGTACTTC. This gives the protein CASSSVRGGETQYF.

CDR3 residues: CASSTLAGGDEQFF. CDR3 nucleotides: TGTGCCAGCAGTACACTAGCGGGGGGTGATGAGCAGTTCTTC. V and J are TRBV6-4 and TRBJ2-1; 12 bases agree with TRBD2. Per the germline V gene, CDR1 is MRHNA and CDR2 is SNTAGT. V lost 5 bases, J lost 8 bases, and 4 bases stayed unmatched. CDR3 size: 14 residues.

This clone occurred a few times. The DNA for the CDR3 is TGCGCCAGCAGCCAGAGCGGGGTACCCTACAATGAGCAGTTCTTC. Translation gives CASSQSGVPYNEQFF. The chain employs TRBV4-1 and TRBJ2-1; 7 bases align to TRBD2. Germline V lookup: CDR1 MGHRA, CDR2 YSYEKL. J gave up 2 bases and V 3 bases, and 4 bases lay outside the gene matches. There are 15 residues in the CDR3.

V and J are TRBV5-1 and TRBJ1-1; 8 bases map to TRBD1. The V gene end was trimmed by 6 bases and the J gene end by 5 bases; junction bases not matched to a gene: 12. This CDR3 has 15 residues. Germline CDR1 SGHRS, CDR2 YFSETQ. Here the CDR3 reads CASNRGGQVATEAFF. CDR3 bases: TGCGCCAGCAACCGTGGGGGACAGGTCGCTACTGAAGCTTTCTTT.

This clone was recorded a few times. The V gene is TRBV5-6, the J gene TRBJ1-2; D is perhaps TRBD1 (6 bases). The CDR3 has 14 residues. V lost 3 bases, J lost 7 bases, and 16 bases lay in between. Germline V gives CDR1 SGHDT, CDR2 YYEEEE. Written as DNA, the CDR3 is TGTGCCAGCAGCTGGGGTCAGGGGACCGGTGGCTACACCTTC. Its translation: CASSWGQGTGGYTF.

This chain connects TRBV7-9 to TRBJ1-1; no reliable D call. Germline V gene lookup returns CDR1 SEHNR and CDR2 FQNEAQ (reference sequence). This CDR3 contains 11 residues. This CDR3 reads CASQDLTEAFF. The CDR3, as DNA: TGTGCTAGCCAGGATTTAACTGAAGCTTTCTTT.

This clone has just a few counts. This chain connects TRBV29-1 to TRBJ2-3; D gene uncertain. This CDR3 comprises 14 residues. CDR1 and CDR2 from the germline V gene are SQVTM and ANQGSEA. Trimming stripped 3 bases from V and 1 base from J, with 11 bases between. The CDR3 DNA reads TGCAGCGTTGATCAAGCTTCCGGCACAGATACGCAGTATTTT. As protein: CSVDQASGTDTQYF.

V is TRBV29-1 and J is TRBJ2-5, with D possibly TRBD1 on 5 matching bases. Looked up from germline, CDR1 is SQVTM and CDR2 is ANQGSEA. The CDR3 runs 12 residues. Trimming removed 4 bases at V and 5 bases at J, with 11 bases between. The CDR3 loop reads CSVGEGDETQYF. The CDR3 DNA is TGCAGCGTTGGAGAAGGGGATGAGACCCAGTACTTC.

This clone was recorded a few times. V gene TRBV5-6 combines with J gene TRBJ2-7; tentative D call: TRBD2 (5 bases). Per germline, CDR1 SGHDT and CDR2 YYEEEE. The CDR3 consists of 14 residues. Trimming removed 4 bases from V and 1 base from J, with 12 bases in between. The CDR3 DNA sequence: TGTGCCAGCAGCCTTGGAGGCATTTCCTACGAGCAGTACTTC. Translation gives CASSLGGISYEQYF.

The chain couples TRBV5-1 to TRBJ2-3; TRBD1 agrees at 8 bases. J was trimmed by 4 bases and V by 2 bases; bases with no gene match: 6. This CDR3 contains 15 residues. Germline loops: CDR1 SGHRS, CDR2 YFSETQ. CDR3 coding DNA: TGCGCCAGCAGCTTAGGGGACAGGATCGCAGATACGCAGTATTTT. This gives the protein CASSLGDRIADTQYF.